One and the same sample provided the 6 T cell receptor beta chains below, sequenced in a study of T cell responses to AZD1222 COVID-19 vaccine. Here immunoSEQ multiplex PCR was the method, and the copy in TCRdb shows in-frame clones only, minus some. This sample has approximately 220,000 clones; 93% occur once, and the top ten carry about 1%. Sequencing was performed on peripheral blood, taken on day 0 of MenACWY control vaccination. The receptor source for this set is an adult in good health.

The rearrangement uses TRBV7-3 and TRBJ2-7; D not resolved. The CDR3 has 13 amino acids. Trimming cost V 3 bases and J 5 bases, with 11 bases left between them. Germline lookup yields CDR1 SGHTA and CDR2 FQGTGA. The CDR3 nucleotides are TGTGCCAGCAGCTTCGCAGGAAGCGACGAGCAGTACTTC. Its translation: CASSFAGSDEQYF.

In this sample, this clone turned up a few times. V is TRBV30 and J is TRBJ1-5; TRBD1 aligns across 7 bases. The CDR3 spans 13 residues. V dropped 5 bases and J dropped 9; count of bases not matched to a gene: 10. The germline CDR1 and CDR2 sequences are GTSNPN and SVGIG (reference sequence). The chain's CDR3 is CAWRGQRNGPQHF. The CDR3 DNA reads TGTGCCTGGCGGGGACAGAGAAATGGGCCCCAGCATTTT.

The chain combines TRBV6-1 with TRBJ2-3; TRBD2 matches at 8 bases. J lost 5 bases, V lost 1 base, and 5 bases had no gene match. This CDR3 region has 15 residues. CDR1 and CDR2 (germline): MNHNS, SASEGT. In nucleotides, the CDR3 is TGTGCCAGCAGTGAAGGGGGTAGCGGGGTAGATACGCAGTATTTT. It codes for CASSEGGSGVDTQYF.

This chain joins TRBV7-6 and TRBJ1-5; a weak D match, TRBD1 (5 bases). Germline V lookup: CDR1 SGHVS, CDR2 FNYEAQ. This CDR3 has 17 amino acids. Deletions cut 2 bases from V and 6 bases from J, with 20 bases between. The DNA of the CDR3 is TGTGCCAGCAGCTTAATAGGCCCCCAGGGACTAGGTCAGCCCCAGCATTTT. It encodes CASSLIGPQGLGQPQHF.

The chain employs TRBV9 and TRBJ2-3, with no clear D. The CDR3 covers 14 residues. The germline gives CDR1 SGDLS, CDR2 YYNGEE. V lost 2 bases, J lost 2 bases, and 9 bases lay in between. The CDR3 sequence: CASSVRAHTDTQYF. CDR3 DNA sequence: TGTGCCAGCAGCGTCCGGGCTCACACAGATACGCAGTATTTT.

This clone was counted only a few times. This chain connects TRBV3-1 (or the pseudogene TRBV3-2) to TRBJ2-3, with 7 bases fitting TRBD2. Trimming cost V 2 bases and J 6 bases; bases outside gene matches: 14. Per germline, CDR1 LGHDT and CDR2 YNNKEL (reference sequence). CDR3 size: 17 residues. In DNA, the CDR3 is TGTGCCAGCAGCCAAAAACGGACAAGCGGGGAAATGGATACGCAGTATTTT. Translating gives CASSQKRTSGEMDTQYF.